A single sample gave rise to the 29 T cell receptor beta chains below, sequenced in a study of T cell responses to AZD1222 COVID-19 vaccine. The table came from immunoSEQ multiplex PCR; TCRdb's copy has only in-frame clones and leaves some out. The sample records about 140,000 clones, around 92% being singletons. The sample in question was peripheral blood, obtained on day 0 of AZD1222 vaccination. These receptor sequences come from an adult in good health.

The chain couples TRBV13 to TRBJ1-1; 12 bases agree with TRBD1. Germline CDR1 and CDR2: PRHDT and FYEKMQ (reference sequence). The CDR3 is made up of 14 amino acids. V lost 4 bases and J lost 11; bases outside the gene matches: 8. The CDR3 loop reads CASSWDRGLNFAFF. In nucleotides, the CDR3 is TGTGCCAGCAGCTGGGACAGGGGGCTTAATTTTGCTTTCTTT. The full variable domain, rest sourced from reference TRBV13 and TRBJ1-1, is AAGVIQSPRHLIKEKRETATLKCYPIPRHDTVYWYQQGPGQDPQFLISFYEKMQSDKGSIPDRFSAQQFSDYHSELNMSSLELGDSALYFCASSWDRGLNFAFFGQGTRLTVV.

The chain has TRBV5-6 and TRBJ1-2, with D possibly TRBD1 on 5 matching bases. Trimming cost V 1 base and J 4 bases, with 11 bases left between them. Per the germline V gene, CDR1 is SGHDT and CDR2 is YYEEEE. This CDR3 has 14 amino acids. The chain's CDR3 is CASSLRGFSYGYTF. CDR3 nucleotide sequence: TGTGCCAGCAGCTTGAGGGGCTTTAGCTATGGCTACACCTTC.

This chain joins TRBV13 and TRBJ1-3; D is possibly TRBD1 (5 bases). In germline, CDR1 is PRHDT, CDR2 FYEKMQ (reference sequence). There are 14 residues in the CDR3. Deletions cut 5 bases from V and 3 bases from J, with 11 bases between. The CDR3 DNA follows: TGTGCCAGCAGCCAGACAGAGATTGGAAACACCATATATTTT. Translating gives CASSQTEIGNTIYF.

DNA of the CDR3: TGTGCCAGCAGTTCCCCCTCGACAGGGAACTATGGCTACACCTTC. Translating gives CASSSPSTGNYGYTF. The chain recombines TRBV6-5 with TRBJ1-2; 7 nucleotides line up with TRBD1. Per germline, CDR1 MNHEY and CDR2 SVGAGI. J gave up 2 bases and V 4 bases, and 7 bases lay outside the gene matches. The CDR3 runs 15 residues.

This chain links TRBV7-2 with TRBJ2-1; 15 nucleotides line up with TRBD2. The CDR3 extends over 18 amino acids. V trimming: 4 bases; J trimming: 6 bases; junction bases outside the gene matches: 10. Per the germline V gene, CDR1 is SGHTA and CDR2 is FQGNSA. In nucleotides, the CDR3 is TGTGCCAGCAGCTCCCGTTCCGGGACTAGCGGGAGGCCCAATGAGCAGTTCTTC. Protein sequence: CASSSRSGTSGRPNEQFF. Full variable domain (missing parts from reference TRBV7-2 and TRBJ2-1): GAGVSQSPSNKVTEKGKDVELRCDPISGHTALYWYRQSLGQGLEFLIYFQGNSAPDKSGLPSDRFSAERTGGSVSTLTIQRTQQEDSAVYLCASSSRSGTSGRPNEQFFGPGTRLTVL.

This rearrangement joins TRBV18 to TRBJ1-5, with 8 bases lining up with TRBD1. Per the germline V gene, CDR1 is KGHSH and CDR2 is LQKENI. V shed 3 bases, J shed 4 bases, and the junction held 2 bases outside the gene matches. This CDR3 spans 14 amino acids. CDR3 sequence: CASSPQGANQPQHF. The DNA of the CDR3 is TGTGCCAGCTCACCCCAGGGGGCGAATCAGCCCCAGCATTTT.

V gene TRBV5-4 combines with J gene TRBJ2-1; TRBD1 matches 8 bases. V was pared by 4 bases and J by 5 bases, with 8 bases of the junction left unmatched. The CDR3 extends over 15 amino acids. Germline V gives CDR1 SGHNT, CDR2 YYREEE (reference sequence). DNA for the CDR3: TGTGCCAGCAGCCCCCCCGGGACAGGCAACAATGAGCAGTTCTTC. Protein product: CASSPPGTGNNEQFF.

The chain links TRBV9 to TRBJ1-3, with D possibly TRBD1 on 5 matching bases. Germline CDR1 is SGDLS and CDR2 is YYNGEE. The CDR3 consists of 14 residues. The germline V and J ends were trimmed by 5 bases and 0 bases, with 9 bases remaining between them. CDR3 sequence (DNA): TGTGCCAGCAGGCAGGGCCACTCTGGAAACACCATATATTTT. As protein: CASRQGHSGNTIYF.

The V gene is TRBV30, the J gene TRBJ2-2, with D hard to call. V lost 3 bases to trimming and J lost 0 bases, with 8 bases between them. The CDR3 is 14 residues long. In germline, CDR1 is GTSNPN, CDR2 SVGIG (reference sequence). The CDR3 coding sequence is TGTGCCTGGAGGGGCCACCCGAACACCGGGGAGCTGTTTTTT. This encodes CAWRGHPNTGELFF.

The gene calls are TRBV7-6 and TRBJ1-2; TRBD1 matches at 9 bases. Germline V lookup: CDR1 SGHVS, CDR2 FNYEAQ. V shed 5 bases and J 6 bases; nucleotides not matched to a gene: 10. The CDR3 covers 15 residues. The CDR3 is CASSLGTGRVDGYTF. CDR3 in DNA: TGTGCCAGCAGCCTCGGGACAGGGAGGGTGGATGGCTACACCTTC.

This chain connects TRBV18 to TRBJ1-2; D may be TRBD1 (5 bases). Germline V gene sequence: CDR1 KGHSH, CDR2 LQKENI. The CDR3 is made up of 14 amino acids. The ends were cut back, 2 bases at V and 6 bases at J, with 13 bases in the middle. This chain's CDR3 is CASSPSDRENGYTF. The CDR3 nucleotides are TGTGCCAGCTCACCATCCGACAGAGAGAATGGCTACACCTTC. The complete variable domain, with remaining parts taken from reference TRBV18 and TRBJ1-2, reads NAGVMQNPRHLVRRRGQEARLRCSPMKGHSHVYWYRQLPEEGLKFMVYLQKENIIDESGMPKERFSAEFPKEGPSILRIQQVVRGDSAAYFCASSPSDRENGYTFGSGTRLTVV.

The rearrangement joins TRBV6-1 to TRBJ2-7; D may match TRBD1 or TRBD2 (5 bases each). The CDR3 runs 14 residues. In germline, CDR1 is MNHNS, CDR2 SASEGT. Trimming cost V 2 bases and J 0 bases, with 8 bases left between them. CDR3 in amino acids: CASSEFGGSYEQYF. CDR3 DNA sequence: TGTGCCAGCAGTGAATTTGGGGGCTCCTACGAGCAGTACTTC.

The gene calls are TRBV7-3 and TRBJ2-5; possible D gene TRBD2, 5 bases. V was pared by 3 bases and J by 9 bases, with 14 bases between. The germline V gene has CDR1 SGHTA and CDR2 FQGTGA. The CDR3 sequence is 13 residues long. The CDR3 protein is CASSLGGQRAQYF. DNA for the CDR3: TGTGCCAGCAGCTTGGGCGGGCAGCGAGCCCAGTACTTC.

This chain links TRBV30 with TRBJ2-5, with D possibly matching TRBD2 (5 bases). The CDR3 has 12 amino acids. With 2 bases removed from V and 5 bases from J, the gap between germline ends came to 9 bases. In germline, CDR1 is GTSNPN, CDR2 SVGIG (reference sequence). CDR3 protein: CAWSLRRETQYF. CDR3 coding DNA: TGTGCCTGGAGTCTGCGGAGGGAGACCCAGTACTTC.

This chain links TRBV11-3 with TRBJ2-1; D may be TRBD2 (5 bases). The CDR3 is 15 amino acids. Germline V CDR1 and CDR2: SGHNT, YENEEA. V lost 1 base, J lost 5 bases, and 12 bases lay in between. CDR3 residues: CASSLGNPEDNEQFF. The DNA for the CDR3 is TGTGCCAGCAGCTTAGGGAACCCGGAGGACAATGAGCAGTTCTTC.

CDR3 in DNA: TGTGCCAGCACCTCCTGGGGGTCTTCAGGGGCCAACGTCCTGACTTTC. Amino acid sequence: CASTSWGSSGANVLTF. This chain connects TRBV11-2 to TRBJ2-6; D might be TRBD1 or TRBD2, each matching 5 bases. Trimming shortened V by 7 bases and J by 4 bases, and 17 bases separated the two germline ends. The CDR3 spans 16 residues. The germline CDR1 and CDR2 sequences are SGHAT and FQNNGV.

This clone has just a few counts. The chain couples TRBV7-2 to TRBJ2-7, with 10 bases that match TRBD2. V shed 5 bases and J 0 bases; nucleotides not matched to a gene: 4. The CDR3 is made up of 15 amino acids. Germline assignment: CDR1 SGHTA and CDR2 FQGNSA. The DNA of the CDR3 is TGTGCCAGCAGCCGGCTAGCGGGAGACTCCTACGAGCAGTACTTC. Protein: CASSRLAGDSYEQYF. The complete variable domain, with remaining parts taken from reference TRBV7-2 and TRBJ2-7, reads GAGVSQSPSNKVTEKGKDVELRCDPISGHTALYWYRQSLGQGLEFLIYFQGNSAPDKSGLPSDRFSAERTGGSVSTLTIQRTQQEDSAVYLCASSRLAGDSYEQYFGPGTRLTVT.

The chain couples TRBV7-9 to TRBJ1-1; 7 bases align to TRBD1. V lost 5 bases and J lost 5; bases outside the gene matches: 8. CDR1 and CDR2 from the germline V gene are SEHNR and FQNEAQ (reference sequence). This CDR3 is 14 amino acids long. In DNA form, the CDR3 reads TGTGCCAGCAGCCGTGGGACAGACCGAACTGAAGCTTTCTTT. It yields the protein CASSRGTDRTEAFF.

CDR3 sequence (DNA): TGTGCCAGCAGCCCTACCCAGAGGACCGGGGAGCTGTTTTTT. It encodes CASSPTQRTGELFF. The V and J genes are TRBV7-2 and TRBJ2-2; D gene unclear. Germline assignment: CDR1 SGHTA and CDR2 FQGNSA. There are 14 residues in the CDR3. V lost 5 bases, J lost 5 bases, and 12 bases lay in between.

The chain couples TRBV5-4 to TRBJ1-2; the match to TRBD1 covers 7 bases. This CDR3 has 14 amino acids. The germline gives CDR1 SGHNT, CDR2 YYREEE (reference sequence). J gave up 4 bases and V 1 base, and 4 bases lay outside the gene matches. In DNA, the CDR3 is TGTGCCAGCAGCTTGAGAGGGGGCCTCTATGGCTACACCTTC. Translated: CASSLRGGLYGYTF.

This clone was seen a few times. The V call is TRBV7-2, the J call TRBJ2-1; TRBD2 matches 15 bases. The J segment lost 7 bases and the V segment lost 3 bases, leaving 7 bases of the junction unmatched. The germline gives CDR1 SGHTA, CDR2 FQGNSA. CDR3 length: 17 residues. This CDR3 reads CASSFGGTSGRTNEQFF. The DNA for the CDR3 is TGTGCCAGCAGCTTTGGCGGGACTAGCGGGAGGACAAATGAGCAGTTCTTC. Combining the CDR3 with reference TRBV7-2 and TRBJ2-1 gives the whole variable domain GAGVSQSPSNKVTEKGKDVELRCDPISGHTALYWYRQSLGQGLEFLIYFQGNSAPDKSGLPSDRFSAERTGGSVSTLTIQRTQQEDSAVYLCASSFGGTSGRTNEQFFGPGTRLTVL.

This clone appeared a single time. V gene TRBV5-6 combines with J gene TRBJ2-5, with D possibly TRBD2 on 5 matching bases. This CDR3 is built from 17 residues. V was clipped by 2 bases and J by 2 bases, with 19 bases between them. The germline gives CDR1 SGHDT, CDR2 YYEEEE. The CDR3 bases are TGTGCCAGCAGCTTAAGCGGTCTAGTTGAACTTCAAGAGACCCAGTACTTC. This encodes CASSLSGLVELQETQYF.

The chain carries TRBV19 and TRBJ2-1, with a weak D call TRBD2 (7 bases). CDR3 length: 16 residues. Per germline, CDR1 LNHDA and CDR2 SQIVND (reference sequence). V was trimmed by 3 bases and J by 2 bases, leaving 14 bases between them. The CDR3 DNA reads TGTGCCAGTAGTATGGGGGGCGGGAGCCCCTACAATGAGCAGTTCTTC. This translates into CASSMGGGSPYNEQFF. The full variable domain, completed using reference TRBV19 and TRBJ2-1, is DGGITQSPKYLFRKEGQNVTLSCEQNLNHDAMYWYRQDPGQGLRLIYYSQIVNDFQKGDIAEGYSVSREKKESFPLTVTSAQKNPTAFYLCASSMGGGSPYNEQFFGPGTRLTVL.

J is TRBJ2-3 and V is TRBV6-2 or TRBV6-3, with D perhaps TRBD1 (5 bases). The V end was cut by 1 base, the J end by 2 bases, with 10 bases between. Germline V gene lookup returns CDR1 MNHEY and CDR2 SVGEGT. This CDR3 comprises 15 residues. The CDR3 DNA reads TGTGCCAGCAGTTACTGGGGCCTCGACACAGATACGCAGTATTTT. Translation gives CASSYWGLDTDTQYF.

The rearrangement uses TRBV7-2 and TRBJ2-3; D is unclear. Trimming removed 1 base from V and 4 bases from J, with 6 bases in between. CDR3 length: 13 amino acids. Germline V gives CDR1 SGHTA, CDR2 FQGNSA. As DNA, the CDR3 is TGTGCCAGCAGCTTAGGGGAAGCAGATACGCAGTATTTT. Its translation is CASSLGEADTQYF. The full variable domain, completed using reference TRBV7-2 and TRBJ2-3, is GAGVSQSPSNKVTEKGKDVELRCDPISGHTALYWYRQSLGQGLEFLIYFQGNSAPDKSGLPSDRFSAERTGGSVSTLTIQRTQQEDSAVYLCASSLGEADTQYFGPGTRLTVL.

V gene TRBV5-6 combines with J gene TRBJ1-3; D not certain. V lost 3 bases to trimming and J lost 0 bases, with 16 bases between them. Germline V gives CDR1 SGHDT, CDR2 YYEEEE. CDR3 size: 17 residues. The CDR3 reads CASSSPAEVISGNTIYF. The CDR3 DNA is TGTGCCAGCAGCTCCCCGGCAGAGGTCATCTCTGGAAACACCATATATTTT. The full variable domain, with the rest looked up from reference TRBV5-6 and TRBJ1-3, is DAGVTQSPTHLIKTRGQQVTLRCSPKSGHDTVSWYQQALGQGPQFIFQYYEEEERQRGNFPDRFSGHQFPNYSSELNVNALLLGDSALYLCASSSPAEVISGNTIYFGEGSWLTVV.

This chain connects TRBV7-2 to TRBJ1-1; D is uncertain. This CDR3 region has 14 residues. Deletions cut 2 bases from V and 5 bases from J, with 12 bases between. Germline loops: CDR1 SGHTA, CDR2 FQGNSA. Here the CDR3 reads CASSLNPPQTEAFF. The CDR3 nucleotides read TGTGCCAGCAGCTTAAACCCCCCTCAAACTGAAGCTTTCTTT. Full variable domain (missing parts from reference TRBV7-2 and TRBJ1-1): GAGVSQSPSNKVTEKGKDVELRCDPISGHTALYWYRQSLGQGLEFLIYFQGNSAPDKSGLPSDRFSAERTGGSVSTLTIQRTQQEDSAVYLCASSLNPPQTEAFFGQGTRLTVV.

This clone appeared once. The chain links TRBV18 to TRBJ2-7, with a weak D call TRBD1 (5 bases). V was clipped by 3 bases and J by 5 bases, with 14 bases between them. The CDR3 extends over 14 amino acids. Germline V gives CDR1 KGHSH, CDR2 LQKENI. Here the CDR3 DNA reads TGTGCCAGCTCACCTGACATCCAGGGCCACGAGCAGTACTTC. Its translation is CASSPDIQGHEQYF.

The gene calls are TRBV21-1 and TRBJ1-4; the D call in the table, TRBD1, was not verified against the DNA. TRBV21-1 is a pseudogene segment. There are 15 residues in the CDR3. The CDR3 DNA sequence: TGTGCCAGCAGCGTTGACAGGGCAACTAATGAAAAACTGTTTTTT. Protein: CASSVDRATNEKLFF.